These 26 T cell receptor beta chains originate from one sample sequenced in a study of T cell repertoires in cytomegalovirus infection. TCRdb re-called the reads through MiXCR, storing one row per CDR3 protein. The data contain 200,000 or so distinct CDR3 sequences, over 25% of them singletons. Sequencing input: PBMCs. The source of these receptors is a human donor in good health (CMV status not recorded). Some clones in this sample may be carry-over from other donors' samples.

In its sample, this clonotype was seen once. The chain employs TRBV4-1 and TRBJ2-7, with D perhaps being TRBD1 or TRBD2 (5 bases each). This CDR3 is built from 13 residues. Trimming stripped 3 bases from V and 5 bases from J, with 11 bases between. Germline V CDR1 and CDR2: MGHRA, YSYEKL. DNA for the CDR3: TGCGCCAGCAGCCACTTTAGGGACGACGAGCAGTACTTC. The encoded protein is CASSHFRDDEQYF.

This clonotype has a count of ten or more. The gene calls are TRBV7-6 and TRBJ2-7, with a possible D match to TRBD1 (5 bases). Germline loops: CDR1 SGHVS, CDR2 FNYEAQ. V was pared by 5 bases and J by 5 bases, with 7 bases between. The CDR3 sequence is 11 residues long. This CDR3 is CASSKDNEQYF. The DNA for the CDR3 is TGTGCCAGCAGCAAGGACAACGAGCAGTACTTC. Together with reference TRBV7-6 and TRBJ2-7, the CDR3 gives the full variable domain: GAGVSQSPRYKVTKRGQDVALRCDPISGHVSLYWYRQALGQGPEFLTYFNYEAQQDKSGLPNDRFSAERPEGSISTLTIQRTEQRDSAMYRCASSKDNEQYFGPGTRLTVT.

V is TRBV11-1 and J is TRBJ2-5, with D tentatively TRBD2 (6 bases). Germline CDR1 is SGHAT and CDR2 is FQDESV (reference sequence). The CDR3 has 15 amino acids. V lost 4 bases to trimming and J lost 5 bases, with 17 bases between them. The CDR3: CASSSRQPTRETQYF. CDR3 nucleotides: TGTGCCAGCAGCTCCCGACAGCCGACTAGGGAGACCCAGTACTTC. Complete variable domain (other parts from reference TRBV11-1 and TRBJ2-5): EAEVAQSPRYKITEKSQAVAFWCDPISGHATLYWYRQILGQGPELLVQFQDESVVDDSQLPKDRFSAERLKGVDSTLKIQPAELGDSAMYLCASSSRQPTRETQYFGPGTRLLVL.

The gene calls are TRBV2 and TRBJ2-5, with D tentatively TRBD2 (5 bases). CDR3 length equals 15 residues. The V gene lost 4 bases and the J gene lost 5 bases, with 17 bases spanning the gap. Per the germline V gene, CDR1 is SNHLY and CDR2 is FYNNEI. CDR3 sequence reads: CASSVSEGSGETQYF. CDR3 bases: TGTGCCAGCAGTGTCAGCGAGGGATCGGGGGAGACCCAGTACTTC.

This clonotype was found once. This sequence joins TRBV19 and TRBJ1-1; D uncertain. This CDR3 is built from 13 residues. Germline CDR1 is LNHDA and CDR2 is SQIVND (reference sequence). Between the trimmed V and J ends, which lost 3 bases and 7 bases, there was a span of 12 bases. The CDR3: CASSITGGREAFF. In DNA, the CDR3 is TGTGCCAGTAGTATCACCGGCGGGCGTGAAGCTTTCTTT.

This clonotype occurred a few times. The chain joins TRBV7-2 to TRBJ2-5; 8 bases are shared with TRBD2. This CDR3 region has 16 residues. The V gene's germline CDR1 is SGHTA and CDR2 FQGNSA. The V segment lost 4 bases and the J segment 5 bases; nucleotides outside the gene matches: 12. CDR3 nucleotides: TGTGCCAGCAGCTACTCTCAGGCGGGGGGTCTGGAGACCCAGTACTTC. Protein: CASSYSQAGGLETQYF.

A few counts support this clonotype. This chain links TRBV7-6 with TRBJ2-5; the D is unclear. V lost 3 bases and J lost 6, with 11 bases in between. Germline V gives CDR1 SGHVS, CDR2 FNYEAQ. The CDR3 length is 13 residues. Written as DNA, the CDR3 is TGTGCCAGCAGCTTGGAGTTTAGTAAGACCCAGTACTTC. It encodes CASSLEFSKTQYF.

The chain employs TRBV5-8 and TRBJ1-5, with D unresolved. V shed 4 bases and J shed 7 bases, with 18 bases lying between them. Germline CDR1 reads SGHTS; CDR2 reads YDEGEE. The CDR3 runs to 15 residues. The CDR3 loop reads CASSNQVSRIQPQHF. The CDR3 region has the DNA TGTGCCAGCAGCAATCAGGTTTCGAGGATCCAGCCCCAGCATTTT.

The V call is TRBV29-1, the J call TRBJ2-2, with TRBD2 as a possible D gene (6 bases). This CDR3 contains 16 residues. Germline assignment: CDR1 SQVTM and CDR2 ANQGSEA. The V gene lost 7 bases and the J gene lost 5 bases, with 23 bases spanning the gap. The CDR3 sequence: CSASMPGLRGTGELFF. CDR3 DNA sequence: TGCAGCGCCAGTATGCCGGGACTCCGGGGGACCGGGGAGCTGTTTTTT.

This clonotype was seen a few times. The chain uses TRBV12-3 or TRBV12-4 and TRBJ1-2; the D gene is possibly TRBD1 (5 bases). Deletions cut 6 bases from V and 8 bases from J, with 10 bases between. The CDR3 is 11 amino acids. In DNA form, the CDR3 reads TGTGCCAGCAGCCAGGGAAACGGCTACACCTTC. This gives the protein CASSQGNGYTF.

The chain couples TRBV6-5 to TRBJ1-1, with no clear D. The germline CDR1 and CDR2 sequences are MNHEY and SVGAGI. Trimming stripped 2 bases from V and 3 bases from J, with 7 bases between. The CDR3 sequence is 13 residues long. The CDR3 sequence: CASSYIHHTEAFF. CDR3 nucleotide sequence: TGTGCCAGCAGTTACATCCACCACACTGAAGCTTTCTTT.

In DNA, the CDR3 is TGCAGCGTTGAGGGGGGCCCCTACACTGAAGCTTTCTTT. It translates to CSVEGGPYTEAFF. The rearrangement joins TRBV29-1 to TRBJ1-1, with D possibly TRBD1 on 6 matching bases. The CDR3 extends over 13 amino acids. Germline assignment: CDR1 SQVTM and CDR2 ANQGSEA. Trimming cost V 3 bases and J 3 bases, with 11 bases left between them.

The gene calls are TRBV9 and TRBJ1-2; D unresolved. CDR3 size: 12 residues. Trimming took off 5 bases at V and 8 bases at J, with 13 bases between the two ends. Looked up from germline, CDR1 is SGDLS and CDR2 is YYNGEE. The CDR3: CASSPVTEGYTF. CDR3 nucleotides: TGTGCCAGCAGTCCCGTGACGGAAGGCTACACCTTC. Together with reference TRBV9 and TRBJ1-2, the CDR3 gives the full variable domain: DSGVTQTPKHLITATGQRVTLRCSPRSGDLSVYWYQQSLDQGLQFLIQYYNGEERAKGNILERFSAQQFPDLHSELNLSSLELGDSALYFCASSPVTEGYTFGSGTRLTVV.

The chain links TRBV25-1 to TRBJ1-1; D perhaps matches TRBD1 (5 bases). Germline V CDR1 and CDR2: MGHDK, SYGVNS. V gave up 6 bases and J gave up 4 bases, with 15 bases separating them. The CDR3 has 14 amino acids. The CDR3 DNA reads TGTGCCAGCAGAAGCCTAGGGGTGGTCACTGAAGCTTTCTTT. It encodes CASRSLGVVTEAFF. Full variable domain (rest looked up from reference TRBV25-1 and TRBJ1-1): EADIYQTPRYLVIGTGKKITLECSQTMGHDKMYWYQQDPGMELHLIHYSYGVNSTEKGDLSSESTVSRIRTEHFPLTLESARPSHTSQYLCASRSLGVVTEAFFGQGTRLTVV.

The CDR3: CASSVQAGSTDTQYF. As DNA, the CDR3 is TGTGCCAGCAGCGTCCAAGCGGGGTCCACAGATACGCAGTATTTT. The rearrangement joins TRBV14 to TRBJ2-3, with TRBD2 matching over 7 bases. The junction had 7 bases not matched to a gene; V was cut back by 5 bases and J by 2 bases. Germline-derived CDR1 and CDR2 are SGHDN and FVKESK. The CDR3 sequence is 15 residues long.

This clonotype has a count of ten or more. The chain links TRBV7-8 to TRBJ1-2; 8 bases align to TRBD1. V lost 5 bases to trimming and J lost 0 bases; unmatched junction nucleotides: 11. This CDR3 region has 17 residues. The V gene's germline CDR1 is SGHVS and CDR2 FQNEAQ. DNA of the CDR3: TGTGCCAGCAGCACCCGACAGGGGATGGTAGCTAACTATGGCTACACCTTC. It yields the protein CASSTRQGMVANYGYTF.

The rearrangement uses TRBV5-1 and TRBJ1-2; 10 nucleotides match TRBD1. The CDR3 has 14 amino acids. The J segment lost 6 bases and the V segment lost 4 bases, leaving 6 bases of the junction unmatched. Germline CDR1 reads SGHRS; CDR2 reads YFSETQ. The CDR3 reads CASSRGTGENGYTF. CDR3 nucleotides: TGCGCCAGCAGCAGGGGGACAGGGGAGAATGGCTACACCTTC.

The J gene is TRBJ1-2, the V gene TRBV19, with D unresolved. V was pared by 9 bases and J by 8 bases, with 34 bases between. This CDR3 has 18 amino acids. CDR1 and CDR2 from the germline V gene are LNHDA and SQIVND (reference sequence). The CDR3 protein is CASRYIASRRELPEGYTF. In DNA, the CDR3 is TGTGCCAGCCGTTACATCGCCTCGAGACGGGAGCTCCCTGAGGGCTACACCTTC.

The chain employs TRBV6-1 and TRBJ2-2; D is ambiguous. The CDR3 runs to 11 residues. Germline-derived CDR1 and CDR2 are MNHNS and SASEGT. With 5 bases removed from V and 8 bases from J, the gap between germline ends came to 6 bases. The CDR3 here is CASSPLGELFF. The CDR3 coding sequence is TGTGCCAGCAGTCCCTTGGGGGAGCTGTTTTTT.

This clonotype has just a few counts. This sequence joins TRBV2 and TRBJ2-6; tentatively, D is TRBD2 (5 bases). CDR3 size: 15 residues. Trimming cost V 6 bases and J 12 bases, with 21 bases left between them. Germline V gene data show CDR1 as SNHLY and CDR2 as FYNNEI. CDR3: CASSDEGFPTSVLTF. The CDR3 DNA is TGTGCCAGCAGCGATGAGGGATTTCCAACAAGCGTCCTGACTTTC.

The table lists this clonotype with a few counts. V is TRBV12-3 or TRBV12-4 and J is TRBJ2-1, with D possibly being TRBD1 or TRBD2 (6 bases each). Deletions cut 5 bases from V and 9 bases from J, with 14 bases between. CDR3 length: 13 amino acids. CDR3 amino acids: CASSRDSGAEQFF. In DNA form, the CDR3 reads TGTGCCAGCAGTCGGGACTCGGGGGCTGAGCAGTTCTTC.

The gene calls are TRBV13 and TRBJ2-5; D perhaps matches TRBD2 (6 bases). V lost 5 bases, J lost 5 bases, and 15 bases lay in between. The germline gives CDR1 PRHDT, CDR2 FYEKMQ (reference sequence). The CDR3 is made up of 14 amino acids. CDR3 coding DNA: TGTGCCAGCAGCCCCCCGGACTATCCGGAGACCCAGTACTTC. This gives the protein CASSPPDYPETQYF. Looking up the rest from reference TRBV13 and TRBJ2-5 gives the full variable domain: AAGVIQSPRHLIKEKRETATLKCYPIPRHDTVYWYQQGPGQDPQFLISFYEKMQSDKGSIPDRFSAQQFSDYHSELNMSSLELGDSALYFCASSPPDYPETQYFGPGTRLLVL.

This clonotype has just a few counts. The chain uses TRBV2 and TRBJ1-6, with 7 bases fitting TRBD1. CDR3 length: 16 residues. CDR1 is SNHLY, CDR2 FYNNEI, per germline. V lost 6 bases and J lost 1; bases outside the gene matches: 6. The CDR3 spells CASRLAGGSYNSPLHF. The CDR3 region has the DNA TGTGCCAGCAGACTCGCAGGGGGTTCCTATAATTCACCCCTCCACTTT.

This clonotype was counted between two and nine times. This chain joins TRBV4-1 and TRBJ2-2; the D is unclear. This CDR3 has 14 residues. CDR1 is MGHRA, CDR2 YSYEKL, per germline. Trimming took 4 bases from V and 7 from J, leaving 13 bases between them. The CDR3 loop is CASSPPAGIGELFF. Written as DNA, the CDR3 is TGCGCCAGCAGCCCCCCCGCAGGTATCGGGGAGCTGTTTTTT.

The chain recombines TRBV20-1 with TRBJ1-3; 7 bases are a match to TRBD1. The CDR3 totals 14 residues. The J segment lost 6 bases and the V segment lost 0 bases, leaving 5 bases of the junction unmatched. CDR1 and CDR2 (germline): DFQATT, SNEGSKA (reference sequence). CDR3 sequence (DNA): TGCAGTGCTAGAGACGACAGGGTAGTAAACACCATATATTTT. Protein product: CSARDDRVVNTIYF.

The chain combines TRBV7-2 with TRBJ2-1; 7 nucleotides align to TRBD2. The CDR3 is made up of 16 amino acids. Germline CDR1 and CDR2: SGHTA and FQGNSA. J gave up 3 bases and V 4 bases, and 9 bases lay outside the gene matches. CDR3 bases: TGTGCCAGCAGCTCCCACATGGGGGGGGGCTACAATGAGCAGTTCTTC. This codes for CASSSHMGGGYNEQFF.